The 10 T cell receptor beta chains in this list originate from one sample, sequenced in a study of blood T cell repertoires in COVID-19. Produced via immunoSEQ multiplex PCR; TCRdb's table is partial and in-frame only. Of around 160,000 clones listed, roughly 86% are singletons. The sequencing input was peripheral blood. Receptors were obtained from a human donor in a cohort sampled during active COVID-19.

This clone was recorded only once. J is TRBJ2-1 and V is TRBV5-1; 10 bases line up with TRBD2. Germline loops: CDR1 SGHRS, CDR2 YFSETQ. V lost 7 bases, J lost 4 bases, and 8 bases stayed unmatched. CDR3 length: 15 residues. Here the CDR3 reads CASGPTSGDYNEQFF. The CDR3 DNA reads as TGCGCCAGCGGTCCCACTAGCGGGGATTACAATGAGCAGTTCTTC.

This sequence joins TRBV2 and TRBJ2-5; 10 bases match TRBD1. The CDR3 consists of 15 residues. Germline values: CDR1 SNHLY, CDR2 FYNNEI. Trimming at V came to 6 bases and at J to 5 bases, leaving 9 bases not matched to a gene. This CDR3 is CASSPDRGREETQYF. The CDR3 nucleotides read TGTGCCAGCAGCCCTGACAGGGGGCGCGAGGAGACCCAGTACTTC.

The rearrangement links TRBV7-2 to TRBJ1-6, with D perhaps TRBD1 (6 bases). CDR1 and CDR2 (germline): SGHTA, FQGNSA. V was clipped by 6 bases and J by 3 bases, with 12 bases between them. The CDR3 length is 15 residues. The CDR3 nucleotides are TGTGCCAGCAGAATCGACAGGAACTATAATTCACCCCTCCACTTT. Protein product: CASRIDRNYNSPLHF.

The chain has TRBV7-8 and TRBJ1-1; 10 bases map to TRBD1. Germline lookup yields CDR1 SGHVS and CDR2 FQNEAQ. The CDR3 spans 15 residues. V lost 8 bases, J lost 4 bases, and 10 bases stayed unmatched. As DNA, the CDR3 is TGTGCCAGCGGGATGGGGGACAGGGGAATCACTGAAGCTTTCTTT. Translating it yields CASGMGDRGITEAFF.

The rearrangement links TRBV2 to TRBJ1-5, with a tentative D call TRBD1 (5 bases). Germline CDR1 and CDR2: SNHLY and FYNNEI. The CDR3 spans 14 residues. Trimming took 2 bases from V and 7 from J, leaving 12 bases between them. The CDR3 reads CASSEWRGGQPQHF. The CDR3 nucleotides are TGTGCCAGCAGTGAATGGAGGGGAGGCCAGCCCCAGCATTTT.

The J gene is TRBJ2-7, the V gene TRBV4-2; D not certain. Germline assignment: CDR1 LGHNA and CDR2 YNFKEQ. The length of the CDR3 is 14 residues. Trimming stripped 0 bases from V and 2 bases from J, with 8 bases between. CDR3 residues: CASSQDLGAYEQYF. CDR3 nucleotide sequence: TGTGCCAGCAGCCAAGATTTGGGCGCCTACGAGCAGTACTTC.

J is TRBJ1-5 and V is TRBV5-1, with D possibly TRBD1 on 5 matching bases. Per the germline V gene, CDR1 is SGHRS and CDR2 is YFSETQ. The CDR3 spans 16 residues. With 2 bases removed from V and 7 bases from J, the gap between germline ends came to 19 bases. CDR3 DNA sequence: TGCGCCAGCAGCTTTTTGTTGGTGGGGGGATGGCAGCCCCAGCATTTT. This sequence encodes CASSFLLVGGWQPQHF.

The gene calls are TRBV6-2 or TRBV6-3 and TRBJ2-5; TRBD2 aligns across 12 bases. CDR1 and CDR2 (germline): MNHEY, SVGEGT. V dropped 5 bases and J dropped 2; count of bases not matched to a gene: 3. The CDR3 contains 15 residues. In DNA form, the CDR3 reads TGTGCCAGCAGTCCGACTAGCGGGGGACAAGAGACCCAGTACTTC. It codes for CASSPTSGGQETQYF.

The rearrangement uses TRBV30 and TRBJ2-5, with 8 bases matching TRBD1. Germline V CDR1 and CDR2: GTSNPN, SVGIG (reference sequence). The CDR3 is 16 amino acids. J gave up 3 bases and V 0 bases, and 9 bases lay outside the gene matches. The CDR3 protein is CAWSVPGHRGKETQYF. CDR3 DNA: TGTGCCTGGAGTGTACCCGGTCACAGGGGGAAAGAGACCCAGTACTTC.

Only a few counts were recorded for this clone. CDR3 region: CASSQGGGLAGGLDEQYF. In nucleotides, the CDR3 is TGTGCCAGCAGCCAAGGAGGGGGACTAGCGGGAGGGCTGGATGAGCAGTACTTC. The chain couples TRBV3-1 (or the pseudogene TRBV3-2) to TRBJ2-7, with 16 bases identical to TRBD2. This CDR3 comprises 18 residues. V dropped 1 base and J dropped 7; count of bases not matched to a gene: 10. Germline loops: CDR1 LGHDT, CDR2 YNNKEL (reference sequence).